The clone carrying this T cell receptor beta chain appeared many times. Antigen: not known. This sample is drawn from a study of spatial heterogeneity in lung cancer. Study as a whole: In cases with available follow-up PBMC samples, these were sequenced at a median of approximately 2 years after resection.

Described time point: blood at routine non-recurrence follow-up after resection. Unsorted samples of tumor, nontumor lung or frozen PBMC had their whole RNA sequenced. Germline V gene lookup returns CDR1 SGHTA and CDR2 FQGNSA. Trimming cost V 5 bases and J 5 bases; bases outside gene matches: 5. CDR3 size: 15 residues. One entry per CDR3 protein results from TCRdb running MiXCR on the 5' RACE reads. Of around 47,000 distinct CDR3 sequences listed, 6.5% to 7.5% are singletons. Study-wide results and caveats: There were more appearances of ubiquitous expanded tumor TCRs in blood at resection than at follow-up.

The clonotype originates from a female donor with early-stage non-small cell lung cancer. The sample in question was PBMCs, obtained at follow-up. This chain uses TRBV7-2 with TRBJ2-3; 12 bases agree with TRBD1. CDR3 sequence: CASSQGQGAIDTQYF. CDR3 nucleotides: TGTGCCAGCAGCCAGGGACAGGGGGCAATAGATACGCAGTATTTT.